This TCR beta chain was retrieved from a study of CD8+ T cells in alopecia areata. The CDR3 has 14 residues. The V end was cut by 4 bases, the J end by 1 base, with 8 bases between. From germline, CDR1 is SEHNR and CDR2 FQNEAQ (reference sequence). Study results and caveats: Scalp specimens additionally yield sequences from normal skin's resident alphabeta T cells.

The sample holds a few counts of this clone. The antigen remains unidentified. Reverse transcription of extracted RNA yielded cDNA, which provided the sequencing template. TCRdb keeps only in-frame clones here, not all; method: immunoSEQ multiplex PCR. The sample comprises around 300,000 clones, over 45% of which are singletons, and 0.75% to 0.95% rests with the top ten. Treatment specified: oral pan-JAK inhibitor, 5-10 mg twice daily. V is TRBV7-9 and J is TRBJ1-5; TRBD1 is a possible D gene (5 bases). This receptor was obtained from a human donor with alopecia areata. The sequencing used CD4+ T cells sorted from blood, collected at week 52, from a patient treated with tofacitinib. Written as DNA, the CDR3 is TGTGCCAGCAGCTCGGGACCGAGCAATCAGCCCCAGCATTTT. Encoded protein: CASSSGPSNQPQHF.